Each of the 4 T cell receptor beta chains below was sequenced from the same sample in a study of tumor-infiltrating lymphocytes in primary liver carcinoma. The researchers produced TCR beta cDNA from 400 to 650 ng total RNA with a constant-region primer. TCR beta libraries came from three nested multiplex PCR rounds using slightly modified ARM-PCR. TRBV1-TRBV30 forward and Cbeta reverse primers drove the first two approximately 10-cycle rounds. TCRdb ran MiXCR on the multiplex PCR reads and lists one entry per CDR3 protein. The sample has roughly 80,000 distinct CDR3 sequences, 69% seen once. From unsorted bulk tissue weighing about 17-30 mg, DNA and RNA were co-extracted. Sequencing was done on a sample of tumor-adjacent normal liver tissue. These receptor sequences come from a man between 35 and 55 years old with primary liver carcinoma and hepatitis B virus infection.

At least ten counts were recorded for this clonotype. This chain connects TRBV4-1 to TRBJ2-3, with D possibly TRBD1 on 6 matching bases. CDR3 length equals 15 residues. Germline values: CDR1 MGHRA, CDR2 YSYEKL. The ends were cut back, 1 base at V and 1 base at J, with 9 bases in the middle. CDR3 sequence (DNA): TGCGCCAGCAGCCAAGTTGGGGGCCGCACAGATACGCAGTATTTT. It specifies CASSQVGGRTDTQYF.

Turning to this clonotype: A much larger clone lies one base from this, so it may be a read error. This chain joins TRBV5-4 and TRBJ2-2, with 8 bases fitting TRBD2. The V segment lost 5 bases and the J segment 6 bases; nucleotides outside the gene matches: 6. This CDR3 is 14 amino acids long. Germline V lookup: CDR1 SGHNT, CDR2 YYREEE (reference sequence). DNA of the CDR3: TGTGCCAGCAGATCCAGCGGGGGTTCCGGGGAGCTGTTTTTT. Translated: CASRSSGGSGELFF. Drawing the rest from reference TRBV5-4 and TRBJ2-2, the complete variable domain is ETGVTQSPTHLIKTRGQQVTLRCSSQSGHNTVSWYQQALGQGPQFIFQYYREEENGRGNFPPRFSGLQFPNYSSELNVNALELDDSALYLCASRSSGGSGELFFGEGSRLTVL.

This clonotype was recorded a few times. One end of the junction does not line up with germline, which may come from a read error. The rearrangement joins TRBV6-1 to TRBJ2-3, with D hard to call. CDR1 and CDR2 from the germline V gene are MNHNS and SASEGT. The CDR3 contains 12 residues. CDR3 amino acids: CASSEYTDAQYF. The DNA for the CDR3 is TGTGCCAGCAGTGAGTACACAGATGCGCAGTATTTT.

With regard to this clonotype: The CDR3 ends on some other residue instead of the conserved phenylalanine or tryptophan, so this is likely a read error. V and J are TRBV6-5 and TRBJ1-2, with 7 bases that match TRBD1. With 4 bases clipped from V and 4 bases from J, the junction kept 9 bases outside the gene matches. Germline lookup yields CDR1 MNHEY and CDR2 SVGAGI. The CDR3 is 15 amino acids. The CDR3 is CASSFTQGGIYGYTY. DNA of the CDR3: TGTGCCAGCAGTTTCACGCAGGGGGGGATCTATGGCTACACCTAC.